These T cell receptor beta chains were read from a single sample in a study of neurological immune-mediated disorders. MiXCR was run by TCRdb on the 5' RACE reads, yielding one entry per CDR3 protein. This table has tens of thousands of distinct CDR3 sequences, roughly 15% appearing once. The sample was PBMCs. The receptor set was obtained from a woman aged 50 to 60 in good health. The CDR3 runs from the conserved cysteine through the conserved F or W. D genes are given only for firm matches. Where a row states a size, it is once, few, many or the class of an expanded clone; other rows omit it.

DNA: TGTGCCAGCAGTGGGGGACAGGGGGCCTTGTTCACAGATACGCAGTATTTT; CDR3: CASSGGQGALFTDTQYF; D: TRBD1; V: TRBV12-3/TRBV12-4; J: TRBJ2-3; size: many
DNA: TGCAGTGCTAGACGGGGGCAGGGTGAAAAACTGTTTTTT; CDR3: CSARRGQGEKLFF; D: .; V: TRBV20-1; J: TRBJ1-4; size: many
DNA: TGTGCCAGCAGCCCGACGCCGGGACTAGCGGGAGGGAGTCGTCAAGAGACCCAGTACTTC; CDR3: CASSPTPGLAGGSRQETQYF; D: TRBD2; V: TRBV5-8; J: TRBJ2-5; size: many
DNA: TGTGCCAGCAGCCCCCGACGGCAGGGATGGACCGGGGAGCTGTTTTTT; CDR3: CASSPRRQGWTGELFF; D: .; V: TRBV5-6; J: TRBJ2-2; size: many
DNA: TGTGCCAGCAGCTTAGGGGTCACCACCGGGGAGCTGTTTTTT; CDR3: CASSLGVTTGELFF; D: .; V: TRBV7-9; J: TRBJ2-2; size: many
DNA: TGCGCCAGCGGATTTACACACACAGATACGCAGTATTTT; CDR3: CASGFTHTDTQYF; D: .; V: TRBV5-1; J: TRBJ2-3; size: many
DNA: TGTGCCAGCAGCTTAGTTCTAGCGGATACGCAGTATTTT; CDR3: CASSLVLADTQYF; D: .; V: TRBV7-7; J: TRBJ2-3; size: many
DNA: TGTGCCACCAGTGATGGGGGGCCTCGCAGGGATACGCAGTATTTT; CDR3: CATSDGGPRRDTQYF; D: .; V: TRBV24-1; J: TRBJ2-3; size: .
DNA: TGCGCCAGCAGCTTGCCAAGCGGGGGGGCTAGCACAGATACGCAGTATTTT; CDR3: CASSLPSGGASTDTQYF; D: TRBD2; V: TRBV5-1; J: TRBJ2-3; size: many
DNA: TGCAGTGCTACAGGGACTGAGAAGAATGAGCAGTTCTTC; CDR3: CSATGTEKNEQFF; D: .; V: TRBV20-1; J: TRBJ2-1; size: .
DNA: TGCGCCAGCTCAACTCGGGCGGGAGTAGATACGCAGTATTTT; CDR3: CASSTRAGVDTQYF; D: TRBD2; V: TRBV5-1; J: TRBJ2-3; size: few
DNA: TGTGCCAGCAGCCTTACCAGCTCCTACGAGCAGTACTTC; CDR3: CASSLTSSYEQYF; D: .; V: TRBV7-3; J: TRBJ2-7; size: many
DNA: TGTGCCAGCAGCTTAATGGTAGGGGAATGGGCACCCCTCCACTTT; CDR3: CASSLMVGEWAPLHF; D: .; V: TRBV7-8; J: TRBJ1-6; size: many
DNA: TGCGCCAGCGCCCGAGGGAGTGGGCCCTACAATGAGCAGTTCTTC; CDR3: CASARGSGPYNEQFF; D: .; V: TRBV5-1; J: TRBJ2-1; size: many
DNA: TGTGCCAGCACTTCGACTAGCGGGAGTGGCCAAGAGACCCAGTACTTC; CDR3: CASTSTSGSGQETQYF; D: TRBD2; V: TRBV25-1; J: TRBJ2-5; size: many
DNA: TGCAGCGTCCCCCGGGACAGGCGGTTGGATGAGCAGTTCTTC; CDR3: CSVPRDRRLDEQFF; D: TRBD1; V: TRBV29-1; J: TRBJ2-1; size: many
DNA: TGTGCCAGCAGTTACCCCTCAGGGGCTCATAGCAATCAGCCCCAGCATTTT; CDR3: CASSYPSGAHSNQPQHF; D: .; V: TRBV6-5; J: TRBJ1-5; size: .
DNA: TGTGCTAGCGAGCGACTAGCGGGAGGAGCTGAGACCCAGTACTTC; CDR3: CASERLAGGAETQYF; D: TRBD2; V: TRBV7-7; J: TRBJ2-5; size: few
DNA: TGTGCCATCAGTGAGGGCAGGGGCTCCTACGAGCAGTACTTC; CDR3: CAISEGRGSYEQYF; D: .; V: TRBV10-3; J: TRBJ2-7; size: many
DNA: TGTGCCAGCAGCCATCCAGGGTTGGGTCAGCCCCAGCATTTT; CDR3: CASSHPGLGQPQHF; D: .; V: TRBV7-2; J: TRBJ1-5; size: many
DNA: TGTGCCAGCAGTTTATACGGGACTAACTACGAGCAGTACTTC; CDR3: CASSLYGTNYEQYF; D: TRBD2; V: TRBV12-3/TRBV12-4; J: TRBJ2-7; size: .
DNA: TGTGCCAGCAGCCAGGGGACGGTTGAAGCTTTCTTT; CDR3: CASSQGTVEAFF; D: .; V: TRBV14; J: TRBJ1-1; size: many
DNA: TGTGCCAGCAGGCAAGTACAGAGCTACAATGAGCAGTTCTTC; CDR3: CASRQVQSYNEQFF; D: .; V: TRBV11-2; J: TRBJ2-1; size: .
DNA: TGTGCCAGCAGCTTGGCCCCCATTAGCGCAACGACGATATTGGATACGCAGTATTTT; CDR3: CASSLAPISATTILDTQYF; D: .; V: TRBV5-6; J: TRBJ2-3; size: many
DNA: TGTGCCAGCAGCCGAACCGGGACAGGGAGGGTTCGGGCTGGAAACACCATATATTTT; CDR3: CASSRTGTGRVRAGNTIYF; D: TRBD1; V: TRBV3-1; J: TRBJ1-3; size: many
DNA: TGCAGTGCTAGTGTCCGGACTGGAAGTGAGCAGTTCTTC; CDR3: CSASVRTGSEQFF; D: .; V: TRBV20-1; J: TRBJ2-1; size: many
DNA: TGTGCCAGCAGCGTCGGGACTAGCGGGAGGGCCTCCTACAATGAGCAGTTCTTC; CDR3: CASSVGTSGRASYNEQFF; D: TRBD2; V: TRBV9; J: TRBJ2-1; size: many
DNA: TGTGCCAGCAGTTTATTAACAGGCGGGGGACCAACCTACGAGCAGTACTTC; CDR3: CASSLLTGGGPTYEQYF; D: TRBD2; V: TRBV28; J: TRBJ2-7; size: many
DNA: TGTGCCAGCAGCCAGCGGGCCGATAACACTGAAGCTTTCTTT; CDR3: CASSQRADNTEAFF; D: .; V: TRBV3-1; J: TRBJ1-1; size: .
DNA: TGTGCCAGCAGCTTTACTAGGACGGGGGAGCAGTACTTC; CDR3: CASSFTRTGEQYF; D: .; V: TRBV11-2; J: TRBJ2-7; size: .